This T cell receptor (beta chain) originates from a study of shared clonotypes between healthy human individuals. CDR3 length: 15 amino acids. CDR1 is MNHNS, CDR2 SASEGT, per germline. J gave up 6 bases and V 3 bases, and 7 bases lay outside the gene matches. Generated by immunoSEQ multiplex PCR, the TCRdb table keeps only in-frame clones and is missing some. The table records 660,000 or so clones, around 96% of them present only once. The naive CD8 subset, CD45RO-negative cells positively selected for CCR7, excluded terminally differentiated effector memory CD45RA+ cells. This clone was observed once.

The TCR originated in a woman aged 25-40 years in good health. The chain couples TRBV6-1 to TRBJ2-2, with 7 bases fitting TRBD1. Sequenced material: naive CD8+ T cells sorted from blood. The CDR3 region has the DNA TGTGCCAGCAGTGATGGGGACAGACCGGCCGGGGAGCTGTTTTTT. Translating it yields CASSDGDRPAGELFF.